The next 9 T cell receptor beta chains were all read from a single sample in a study of cytomegalovirus exposure and HLA in healthy donors. PCR amplification relied on 60 Vbeta primers (plus 13 Jbeta primers). Generated by immunoSEQ multiplex PCR, the TCRdb table keeps only in-frame clones and is missing some. This sample carries around 120,000 clones, roughly 82% of them seen once, and the ten largest clones take around 3.5%. Sample: PBMCs. The receptors shown here come from a human donor in good health.

V usage is TRBV5-1 and J usage is TRBJ2-6; the match to TRBD1 covers 7 bases. V shed 4 bases and J 2 bases; nucleotides not matched to a gene: 9. The CDR3 spans 17 residues. CDR1 and CDR2 from the germline V gene are SGHRS and YFSETQ. Here the CDR3 reads CASSATQGSAGANVLTF. The CDR3 bases are TGCGCCAGCAGCGCAACACAGGGGTCCGCTGGGGCCAACGTCCTGACTTTC.

This chain links TRBV5-1 with TRBJ1-3; no definite D call. Germline V gene data show CDR1 as SGHRS and CDR2 as YFSETQ. With 2 bases removed from V and 0 bases from J, the gap between germline ends came to 6 bases. The CDR3 spans 14 residues. The CDR3 is CASSLQSSGNTIYF. The CDR3 region has the DNA TGCGCCAGCAGCTTACAGAGCTCTGGAAACACCATATATTTT.

This clone came up a few times. The rearrangement uses TRBV18 and TRBJ2-7; D unresolved. Trimming removed 2 bases at V and 5 bases at J, with 10 bases between. The CDR3 is made up of 13 amino acids. The V gene's germline CDR1 is KGHSH and CDR2 LQKENI. Here the CDR3 reads CASSPWYYDEQYF. CDR3 sequence (DNA): TGTGCCAGCTCACCATGGTACTACGACGAGCAGTACTTC.

The chain combines TRBV5-4 with TRBJ1-2; D possibly corresponds to TRBD1 (6 bases). Trimming pared 1 base from V and 8 bases from J, leaving 21 bases between. CDR3 length equals 16 residues. The germline CDR1 and CDR2 sequences are SGHNT and YYREEE (reference sequence). The CDR3 sequence: CASSLSDLQGLAGYTF. The CDR3 region has the DNA TGTGCCAGCAGCTTGTCGGACTTGCAGGGGCTGGCGGGCTACACCTTC.

The gene calls are TRBV6-6 and TRBJ2-5; no reliable D call. The last part of the DNA fits TRBJ2-7 better; the J call may be wrong. Germline V gene sequence: CDR1 MNHNY, CDR2 SVGAGI (reference sequence). The CDR3 is made up of 14 amino acids. The CDR3 coding sequence is TGTGCCAGCAAGGTGGAGTTGACCTCCTACGAGCAGTACTTC. Translated: CASKVELTSYEQYF.

The CDR3 bases are TGTGCCAGCAGCTTAGGTGGCAGGGGCGCTGGAAACACCATATATTTT. Its translation: CASSLGGRGAGNTIYF. The chain has TRBV7-9 and TRBJ1-3; tentative D call: TRBD1 (6 bases). The V gene lost 1 base and the J gene lost 2 bases, with 12 bases spanning the gap. The CDR3 totals 16 residues. The germline CDR1 and CDR2 sequences are SEHNR and FQNEAQ (reference sequence).

The gene calls are TRBV4-1 and TRBJ1-2; 10 nucleotides match TRBD1. Germline CDR1 reads MGHRA; CDR2 reads YSYEKL. With V trimmed by 4 bases and J by 5 bases, 7 bases remained unmatched. The CDR3 sequence is 15 residues long. This CDR3 reads CASSRGQGVGYGYTF. The CDR3 DNA reads TGCGCCAGCAGCCGCGGACAGGGGGTGGGTTATGGCTACACCTTC.

V usage is TRBV5-4 and J usage is TRBJ2-7; TRBD2 matches at 8 bases. The CDR3 totals 14 residues. Germline assignment: CDR1 SGHNT and CDR2 YYREEE (reference sequence). Germline trimming cut 6 bases from V and 3 bases from J; bases unmatched to any gene: 8. CDR3 DNA: TGTGCCAGCAAAACTAGCGGAGGTATCTACGAGCAGTACTTC. Its translation is CASKTSGGIYEQYF. The whole variable domain, remainder taken from reference TRBV5-4 and TRBJ2-7, is ETGVTQSPTHLIKTRGQQVTLRCSSQSGHNTVSWYQQALGQGPQFIFQYYREEENGRGNFPPRFSGLQFPNYSSELNVNALELDDSALYLCASKTSGGIYEQYFGPGTRLTVT.

The J gene is TRBJ2-6, the V gene TRBV5-4, with 7 bases that match TRBD1. Germline V CDR1 and CDR2: SGHNT, YYREEE (reference sequence). Trimming took 5 bases from V and 4 from J; bases not matched to a gene: 6. The CDR3 is 15 amino acids. For the CDR3, the DNA is TGTGCCAGCAGTCCGGGACAGTTCGGGGCCAACGTCCTGACTTTC. This gives the protein CASSPGQFGANVLTF.